These 29 T cell receptor beta chains share one sample of origin, sequenced in a study of early stage breast cancer tumors. Only in-frame clones appear in the TCRdb table, and some are missing; sequencing was by immunoSEQ multiplex PCR. Of roughly 8,400 clones in the sample, about 72% were seen once. The sequenced sample was normal breast tissue next to the tumor. These receptors all come from a person aged 55 to 75 with breast cancer.

V gene TRBV7-9 combines with J gene TRBJ2-1, with 8 nucleotides matching TRBD2. The germline V gene has CDR1 SEHNR and CDR2 FQNEAQ (reference sequence). The CDR3 sequence is 15 residues long. The V and J ends lost 5 bases and 2 bases, in that order; junction bases with no gene match: 5. DNA of the CDR3: TGTGCCAGCAGCCCCCTCGGGGGGGCCTACAATGAGCAGTTCTTC. Translation gives CASSPLGGAYNEQFF. Using reference TRBV7-9 and TRBJ2-1 for the parts outside the CDR3, the full variable domain is DTGVSQNPRHKITKRGQNVTFRCDPISEHNRLYWYRQTLGQGPEFLTYFQNEAQLEKSRLLSDRFSAERPKGSFSTLEIQRTEQGDSAMYLCASSPLGGAYNEQFFGPGTRLTVL.

This sequence joins TRBV5-1 and TRBJ2-3; 9 bases map to TRBD2. Losses at the gene ends were 4 bases for V and 4 bases for J; bases not matched to a gene: 7. Germline values: CDR1 SGHRS, CDR2 YFSETQ. The CDR3 runs to 15 residues. DNA for the CDR3: TGCGCCAGCAGCCCAGTAGCGGGAGACTCAGATACGCAGTATTTT. It is translated as CASSPVAGDSDTQYF.

The chain joins TRBV28 to TRBJ2-7, with TRBD1 matching over 8 bases. The germline gives CDR1 MDHEN, CDR2 SYDVKM. The length of the CDR3 is 15 residues. Unmatched junction bases numbered 6, after V lost 2 bases and J lost 3 bases. The CDR3 loop is CASSLHRGKFYEQYF. In DNA form, the CDR3 reads TGTGCCAGCAGTTTACACAGGGGGAAATTCTACGAGCAGTACTTC.

V usage is TRBV30 and J usage is TRBJ1-4; D may be TRBD1 (5 bases). Trimming pared 0 bases from V and 3 bases from J, leaving 17 bases between. Germline V gene data show CDR1 as GTSNPN and CDR2 as SVGIG (reference sequence). CDR3 length: 17 amino acids. For the CDR3, the DNA is TGTGCCTGGAGTGTAGGGGCAGCCTGGGGGGCTAATGAAAAACTGTTTTTT. Translation: CAWSVGAAWGANEKLFF. The full variable domain, rest sourced from reference TRBV30 and TRBJ1-4, is SQTIHQWPATLVQPVGSPLSLECTVEGTSNPNLYWYRQAAGRGLQLLFYSVGIGQISSEVPQNLSASRPQDRQFILSSKKLLLSDSGFYLCAWSVGAAWGANEKLFFGSGTQLSVL.

The chain has TRBV6-1 and TRBJ2-1; no clear D gene. This CDR3 comprises 13 residues. The germline CDR1 and CDR2 sequences are MNHNS and SASEGT. Trimming took 5 bases from V and 7 from J, leaving 12 bases between them. CDR3: CASSHPLGNEQFF. Here the CDR3 DNA reads TGTGCCAGCAGTCACCCTCTCGGGAATGAGCAGTTCTTC.

This clone was found once. This chain connects TRBV4-2 to TRBJ2-3, with 7 positions matching TRBD2. The germline V gene encodes CDR1 LGHNA and CDR2 YNFKEQ. J lost 3 bases, V lost 5 bases, and 5 bases had no gene match. The CDR3 covers 14 residues. The CDR3 DNA reads TGTGCCAGCAGCTACGGGGGGATTACAGATACGCAGTATTTT. It specifies CASSYGGITDTQYF.

The chain has TRBV15 and TRBJ1-2; possible D gene TRBD1, 5 bases. The CDR3 spans 16 residues. Trimming removed 0 bases at V and 3 bases at J, with 14 bases between. Germline CDR1 and CDR2: LNHNV and YYDKDF (reference sequence). This chain's CDR3 is CATSRDGTAAHYGYTF. In DNA, the CDR3 is TGTGCCACCAGCAGAGATGGGACCGCTGCTCACTATGGCTACACCTTC.

This chain uses TRBV11-2 with TRBJ2-1; D is uncertain. Deletions cut 1 base from V and 10 bases from J, with 14 bases between. The germline CDR1 and CDR2 sequences are SGHAT and FQNNGV. The CDR3 has 14 residues. The CDR3 bases are TGTGCCAGCAGCTTAGGTCTCGCCGTATGGGAGCAGTTCTTC. Its protein product is CASSLGLAVWEQFF.

DNA of the CDR3: TGTGCCAGCAGTAACCCACAGGGTCAGAGGTACGAGCAGTACTTC. Translating it yields CASSNPQGQRYEQYF. V is TRBV28 and J is TRBJ2-7, with D possibly being TRBD1 (6 bases). The CDR3 contains 15 residues. Trimming pared 5 bases from V and 4 bases from J, leaving 18 bases between. The germline V gene encodes CDR1 MDHEN and CDR2 SYDVKM.

The chain has TRBV29-1 and TRBJ2-4; 7 nucleotides line up with TRBD2. This CDR3 is built from 11 residues. The V segment lost 4 bases and the J segment 11 bases; nucleotides outside the gene matches: 5. In germline, CDR1 is SQVTM, CDR2 ANQGSEA. The CDR3 region is CSVAHGGFQYF. In DNA form, the CDR3 reads TGCAGCGTTGCCCACGGGGGGTTTCAGTACTTC.

V and J are TRBV6-5 and TRBJ1-5; tentatively, D is TRBD1 (6 bases). This CDR3 has 15 amino acids. Per the germline V gene, CDR1 is MNHEY and CDR2 is SVGAGI. Trimming stripped 6 bases from V and 2 bases from J, with 14 bases between. This CDR3 is CASSRGRGGNQPQHF. CDR3 sequence (DNA): TGTGCCAGCAGCAGGGGTCGGGGCGGCAATCAGCCCCAGCATTTT.

This chain joins TRBV7-3 and TRBJ1-3; D remains ambiguous. This CDR3 contains 13 residues. Looked up from germline, CDR1 is SGHTA and CDR2 is FQGTGA. Trimming cost V 4 bases and J 3 bases, with 7 bases left between them. CDR3 nucleotide sequence: TGTGCCAGCAGCTCCCAGGTTGGAAACACCATATATTTT. It translates to CASSSQVGNTIYF. Complete variable domain (other parts from reference TRBV7-3 and TRBJ1-3): GAGVSQTPSNKVTEKGKYVELRCDPISGHTALYWYRQSLGQGPEFLIYFQGTGAADDSGLPNDRFFAVRPEGSVSTLKIQRTERGDSAVYLCASSSQVGNTIYFGEGSWLTVV.

This clone has a single count. The chain uses TRBV5-6 and TRBJ2-4, with 8 bases matching TRBD2. This CDR3 contains 14 residues. Germline V gene sequence: CDR1 SGHDT, CDR2 YYEEEE. The V and J ends lost 6 bases and 5 bases, in that order; junction bases with no gene match: 7. For the CDR3, the DNA is TGTGCCAGCACGCGTAGCGGGGCTGAAAACATTCAGTACTTC. It yields the protein CASTRSGAENIQYF.

In this sample, this clone turned up a few times. This sequence joins TRBV30 and TRBJ1-5; a possible D gene is TRBD1 (5 bases). V lost 0 bases to trimming and J lost 4 bases, with 7 bases between them. The CDR3 contains 13 residues. From germline, CDR1 is GTSNPN and CDR2 SVGIG (reference sequence). The CDR3 is CAWSVRGNQPQHF. The CDR3 DNA is TGTGCCTGGAGTGTACGGGGGAATCAGCCCCAGCATTTT.

The rearrangement links TRBV9 to TRBJ2-1; 8 nucleotides align to TRBD2. Germline CDR1 reads SGDLS; CDR2 reads YYNGEE. Unmatched junction bases numbered 12, after V lost 5 bases and J lost 2 bases. The CDR3 spans 17 residues. CDR3 nucleotides: TGTGCCAGCAGTCATAACCGACTAGCGAAGACCTACAATGAGCAGTTCTTC. It yields the protein CASSHNRLAKTYNEQFF.

The V and J genes are TRBV7-9 and TRBJ1-5; possibly TRBD1 for D (5 bases). V lost 4 bases and J 6 bases, leaving 13 bases between the germline ends. The CDR3 contains 14 residues. CDR1 is SEHNR, CDR2 FQNEAQ, per germline (reference sequence). For the CDR3, the DNA is TGTGCCAGCAGCTCAGATTCAGGGACTCAGCCCCAGCATTTT. Protein product: CASSSDSGTQPQHF. Drawing the rest from reference TRBV7-9 and TRBJ1-5, the complete variable domain is DTGVSQNPRHKITKRGQNVTFRCDPISEHNRLYWYRQTLGQGPEFLTYFQNEAQLEKSRLLSDRFSAERPKGSFSTLEIQRTEQGDSAMYLCASSSDSGTQPQHFGDGTRLSIL.

This clone was counted only a few times. The rearrangement links TRBV9 to TRBJ1-6; the D gene is possibly TRBD1 (5 bases). Germline CDR1 reads SGDLS; CDR2 reads YYNGEE. This CDR3 has 13 amino acids. V lost 4 bases to trimming and J lost 9 bases, with 11 bases between them. The CDR3 DNA is TGTGCCAGCAGCCAGGACATTCGTTCACCCCTCCACTTT. This encodes CASSQDIRSPLHF. Together with reference TRBV9 and TRBJ1-6, the CDR3 gives the full variable domain: DSGVTQTPKHLITATGQRVTLRCSPRSGDLSVYWYQQSLDQGLQFLIQYYNGEERAKGNILERFSAQQFPDLHSELNLSSLELGDSALYFCASSQDIRSPLHFGNGTRLTVT.

There are a few counts of this clone. The V call is TRBV6-5, the J call TRBJ1-1, with a possible D match to TRBD1 (6 bases). Germline assignment: CDR1 MNHEY and CDR2 SVGAGI. The CDR3 has 14 amino acids. The V end was cut by 5 bases, the J end by 1 base, with 11 bases between. CDR3 amino acids: CASSRLQGNTEAFF. CDR3 nucleotide sequence: TGTGCCAGCAGTCGGTTACAGGGGAACACTGAAGCTTTCTTT.

The chain carries TRBV7-2 and TRBJ2-3, with TRBD2 as a possible D gene (6 bases). CDR3 size: 17 residues. CDR1 and CDR2 (germline): SGHTA, FQGNSA. V was trimmed by 1 base and J by 6 bases, leaving 20 bases between them. The CDR3: CASSLVIAEKAMDTQYF. The CDR3 DNA is TGTGCCAGCAGCTTAGTTATAGCGGAAAAAGCGATGGATACGCAGTATTTT.

This rearrangement joins TRBV5-6 to TRBJ2-1; D is perhaps TRBD2 (5 bases). Trimming left V 6 bases short and J 11 bases short, with 21 bases between. Per the germline V gene, CDR1 is SGHDT and CDR2 is YYEEEE. The CDR3 loop spans 14 amino acids. CDR3 protein: CASNPEGGRIKQFF. CDR3 sequence (DNA): TGTGCCAGCAACCCCGAGGGCGGCCGGATTAAGCAGTTCTTC.

The chain uses TRBV27 and TRBJ2-4; the D is unclear. This CDR3 is built from 14 residues. Germline-derived CDR1 and CDR2 are MNHEY and SMNVEV (reference sequence). V was pared by 4 bases and J by 9 bases, with 16 bases between. The CDR3, as DNA: TGTGCCAGCAGTTACCGACCCACTTTCGGCATTCAGTACTTC. Translation: CASSYRPTFGIQYF.

The chain couples TRBV5-4 to TRBJ1-2; D is possibly TRBD1 (5 bases). This CDR3 has 15 residues. Trimming removed 3 bases at V and 3 bases at J, with 15 bases between. The germline V gene has CDR1 SGHNT and CDR2 YYREEE (reference sequence). In nucleotides, the CDR3 is TGTGCCAGCAGCTCGGGCGGGGAGGGACACTATGGCTACACCTTC. It is translated as CASSSGGEGHYGYTF.

This clone was counted a few times. The chain joins TRBV6-1 to TRBJ1-2; 12 nucleotides align to TRBD1. The CDR3 loop spans 14 amino acids. Germline V gene data show CDR1 as MNHNS and CDR2 as SASEGT. The ends lost 4 bases at V and 5 bases at J; junction bases unmatched: 2. The CDR3 DNA follows: TGTGCCAGCAGTGGGGACAGGGGGCAATATGGCTACACCTTC. It encodes CASSGDRGQYGYTF.

V gene TRBV6-5 combines with J gene TRBJ1-2, with D unresolved. The V end was cut by 4 bases, the J end by 1 base, with 10 bases between. CDR1 is MNHEY and CDR2 is SVGAGI in the germline V gene. The CDR3 spans 14 residues. The CDR3 is CASSSSLVNYGYTF. The CDR3 DNA sequence: TGTGCCAGCAGTTCCTCGTTGGTTAACTATGGCTACACCTTC.

There are a few counts of this clone. The rearrangement joins TRBV7-9 to TRBJ2-7, with D maybe TRBD1 (6 bases). Trimming took 5 bases from V and 2 from J, leaving 16 bases between them. This CDR3 is built from 15 residues. Germline assignment: CDR1 SEHNR and CDR2 FQNEAQ (reference sequence). CDR3 protein: CASSITGNRAYEQYF. In DNA, the CDR3 is TGTGCCAGCAGCATTACAGGGAATAGAGCCTACGAGCAGTACTTC. Supplemented by reference TRBV7-9 and TRBJ2-7, the full variable domain reads DTGVSQNPRHKITKRGQNVTFRCDPISEHNRLYWYRQTLGQGPEFLTYFQNEAQLEKSRLLSDRFSAERPKGSFSTLEIQRTEQGDSAMYLCASSITGNRAYEQYFGPGTRLTVT.

This clone showed up just a few times. The gene calls are TRBV5-1 and TRBJ2-7; 7 bases line up with TRBD1. V was clipped by 4 bases and J by 3 bases; unmatched bases: 19. The CDR3 totals 18 residues. Per the germline V gene, CDR1 is SGHRS and CDR2 is YFSETQ. CDR3 DNA sequence: TGCGCCAGCAGCCCCAACGCCGGGACAGAAATGATTCTCTACGAGCAGTACTTC. The encoded protein is CASSPNAGTEMILYEQYF.

V usage is TRBV18 and J usage is TRBJ2-6; 8 bases are shared with TRBD1. CDR1 is KGHSH, CDR2 LQKENI, per germline. Trimming at V came to 1 base and at J to 3 bases, leaving 5 bases not matched to a gene. This CDR3 has 17 amino acids. Written as DNA, the CDR3 is TGTGCCAGCTCACCACAGGACAGGGTAGTTGGGGCCAACGTCCTGACTTTC. Protein product: CASSPQDRVVGANVLTF.

V and J are TRBV5-1 and TRBJ2-7; 11 positions match TRBD1. The CDR3 runs 16 residues. With 5 bases clipped from V and 0 bases from J, the junction kept 7 bases outside the gene matches. Germline CDR1 and CDR2: SGHRS and YFSETQ. Written as DNA, the CDR3 is TGCGCCAGCAGTTGGACAGGGGGCTATGGCTCCTACGAGCAGTACTTC. This codes for CASSWTGGYGSYEQYF.

The gene calls are TRBV7-9 and TRBJ1-1; 7 bases agree with TRBD1. This CDR3 region has 13 residues. Trimming took 10 bases from V and 5 from J; bases not matched to a gene: 10. The germline V gene encodes CDR1 SEHNR and CDR2 FQNEAQ (reference sequence). In DNA, the CDR3 is TGTGCCATCCGGGACAGCCTTATGACTGAAGCTTTCTTT. Translated: CAIRDSLMTEAFF.